These T cell receptor beta chains were read from a single sample in a study of blood T cells in healthy people across ages. TCRdb independently ran MiXCR on the 5' RACE reads; one entry per CDR3 protein. The data show 1.5 million to 2 million distinct CDR3 sequences, around 48% seen once. The sequenced material came from blood. All receptors derive from a woman aged 40 to 50 in good health. Both conserved end residues are part of each CDR3. Fields, in order: J gene, D gene, clone size, V gene, CDR3 protein. D genes are given only for firm matches. Some rows have no size entry. The others give once, few or many, or a class for an expanded clone.

j_gene: TRBJ2-7; d_gene: NA; abundance: few; v_gene: TRBV13; CDR3aa: CASSFSRGTYEQYF
j_gene: TRBJ1-6; d_gene: NA; abundance: NA; v_gene: TRBV25-1; CDR3aa: CASSGAQYNSPLHF
j_gene: TRBJ1-6; d_gene: NA; abundance: NA; v_gene: TRBV7-2; CDR3aa: CASSLGGPTPLHF
j_gene: TRBJ1-5; d_gene: NA; abundance: many; v_gene: TRBV12-3/TRBV12-4; CDR3aa: CASSPRGSNQPQHF
j_gene: TRBJ1-4; d_gene: NA; abundance: few; v_gene: TRBV27; CDR3aa: CASSFTGTPNEKLFF
j_gene: TRBJ1-2; d_gene: TRBD1; abundance: many; v_gene: TRBV4-3; CDR3aa: CASSRGDRANYGYTF
j_gene: NA; d_gene: TRBD1; abundance: NA; v_gene: TRBV6-1; CDR3aa: CASSEIGTGDYEQYF
j_gene: TRBJ2-1; d_gene: TRBD2; abundance: few; v_gene: TRBV20-1; CDR3aa: CSARDRFKRGGRQFF
j_gene: TRBJ2-3; d_gene: NA; abundance: NA; v_gene: TRBV28; CDR3aa: CASSLLTYRGTSTDTQYF
j_gene: TRBJ2-7; d_gene: NA; abundance: NA; v_gene: TRBV3-1; CDR3aa: CASSQDRRIAYEQYF
j_gene: TRBJ2-1; d_gene: TRBD1; abundance: NA; v_gene: TRBV4-3; CDR3aa: CASSQDLGTGAHQGNEQFF
j_gene: TRBJ2-1; d_gene: TRBD2; abundance: NA; v_gene: TRBV24-1; CDR3aa: CATSDSYIAGDHYNEQFF
j_gene: TRBJ1-1; d_gene: NA; abundance: once; v_gene: TRBV12-3/TRBV12-4; CDR3aa: CASSPLTDNTEAFF
j_gene: TRBJ2-3; d_gene: NA; abundance: NA; v_gene: TRBV15; CDR3aa: CATSREAPGGTDTQYF
j_gene: TRBJ2-3; d_gene: TRBD1; abundance: NA; v_gene: TRBV6-5; CDR3aa: CASSYRDRVADTQYF
j_gene: TRBJ1-2; d_gene: NA; abundance: NA; v_gene: TRBV14; CDR3aa: CASRKQGRGGYTF
j_gene: TRBJ2-1; d_gene: TRBD2; abundance: NA; v_gene: TRBV7-9; CDR3aa: CASAGTSGPNEQFF